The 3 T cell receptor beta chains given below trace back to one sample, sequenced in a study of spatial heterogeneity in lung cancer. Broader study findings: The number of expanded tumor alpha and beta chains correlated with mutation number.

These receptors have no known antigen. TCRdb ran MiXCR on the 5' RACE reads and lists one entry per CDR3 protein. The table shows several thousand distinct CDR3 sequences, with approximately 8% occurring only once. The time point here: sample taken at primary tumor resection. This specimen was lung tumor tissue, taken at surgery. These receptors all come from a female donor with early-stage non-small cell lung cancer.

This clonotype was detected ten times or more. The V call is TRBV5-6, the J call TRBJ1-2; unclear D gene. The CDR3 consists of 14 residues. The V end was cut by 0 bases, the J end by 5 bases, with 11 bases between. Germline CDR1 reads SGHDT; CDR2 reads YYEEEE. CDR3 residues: CASSLAEGWYGYTF. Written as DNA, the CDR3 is TGTGCCAGCAGCTTGGCCGAGGGCTGGTATGGCTACACCTTC.

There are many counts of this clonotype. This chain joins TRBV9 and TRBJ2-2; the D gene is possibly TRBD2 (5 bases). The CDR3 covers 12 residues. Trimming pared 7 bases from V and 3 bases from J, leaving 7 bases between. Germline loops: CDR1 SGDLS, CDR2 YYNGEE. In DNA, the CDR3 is TGTGCCAGCGCCGGGGACACCGGGGAGCTGTTTTTT. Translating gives CASAGDTGELFF.

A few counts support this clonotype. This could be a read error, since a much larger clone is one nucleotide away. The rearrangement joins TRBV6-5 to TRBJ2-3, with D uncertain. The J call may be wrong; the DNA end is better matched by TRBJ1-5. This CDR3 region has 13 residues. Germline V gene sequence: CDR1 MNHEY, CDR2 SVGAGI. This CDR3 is CASSYSTKDTQHF. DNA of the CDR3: TGTGCCAGCAGTTACTCGACAAAAGATACGCAGCATTTT.